Listed here is a single TCR beta chain. There are a few counts of this clonotype. It has no known antigen specificity. No clone much larger than this one lies a single base away; base qualities are absent. V and J are truncated by 5 bases and 5 bases respectively, leaving an intervening sequence of 31 bases. Counted from cysteine to phenylalanine, this CDR3 has 20 amino acids. Only the CDR3 part of the read is kept: 60 bases, read in frame from the first base. Per the germline V gene (reference sequence), MNHEY is the CDR1 and SMNVEV is the CDR2. These data belong to a study of early T cells in non-severe SARS-CoV-2 infection (dated by TCRdb to the early 2020s). About the full investigation: TCR sequencing used bulk RNA from unsorted whole blood, so alpha and beta chains could not be paired. Study-wide conclusions, independent of this receptor: VDJdb matching was skewed toward anti-spike CD8 responses and likely underestimated virus-specific expansions by missing private and CD4 specificities.

Libraries were constructed by 5' RACE. Sequencing instrument: NextSeq 500. The TCR library protocol attached unique molecular identifiers to individual cDNA molecules to correct for sequencing error and PCR bias. Sequencing covered both TCR alpha and beta chains, and within each sample the abundances of alpha and beta sequences were tightly co-correlated. Processing in the source paper ran as follows. Decombinator V4 was used to annotate TCR sequences for V gene, J gene and CDR3. Expanded TCRs were defined as changing significantly between any two time points under a Poisson model with p below 0.0001. TCR abundances were normalised to the total number of TCRs sequenced in each sample and reported as counts per million. TRAV1-2 paired with TRAJ12, TRAJ20 or TRAJ33 defined MAIT TCRs, while TRAV10 paired with TRAJ18 defined iNKT TCRs. VDJdb, accessed 1 November 2021, was searched for CMV, EBV and SARS-CoV-2 annotated TCRs, excluding TCRs annotated for multiple antigens. Using fastp trimming at Q25 and MiXCR clonotype assembly, TCRdb reanalyzed the public sequencing data and kept in-frame beta chains. Entries that share a CDR3 protein sequence are merged under the most common genes and DNA. These V and J calls are TCRdb output, not the study's own analysis. Present in this sample are over 85,000 distinct CDR3 sequences, over 15% of which were seen just once. Around 1.3% of the sample is held by the ten biggest clonotypes.

This was a case-control study nested in a cohort of healthcare workers in London, UK, who had nasopharyngeal swab PCR tests and blood samples taken every week. Healthcare workers were recruited between 23 and 31 March 2020, during the week of the UK lockdown, and were followed weekly for up to roughly 15 weeks. Here the chain combines TRBV27 and TRBJ2-1; perhaps TRBD1 is the D gene, with 5 bases matching. The specimen was whole blood. The receptor comes from an adult who was a healthcare worker with PCR-confirmed SARS-CoV-2 infection or an uninfected control (not recorded which). The CDR3: CASSPILGLTDKPRNNEQFF. The DNA is TGTGCCAGCAGTCCGATCCTTGGCCTAACGGACAAACCCCGAAACAATGAGCAGTTCTTC.